Listed below are T cell receptor beta chains from one sample, sequenced in a study of blood T cells in healthy people across ages. TCRdb re-derived calls from the 5' RACE reads in MiXCR, one entry per CDR3 protein. This sample has some 1,800,000 distinct CDR3 sequences; about 39% occur once, and the top ten carry 23%. The sample was blood. These receptors all come from a human donor in good health. The CDR3 runs from the conserved cysteine through the conserved F or W. A D gene is named only where the DNA matches it firmly. Size is stated for part of the rows, as once, few or many counts, or as a class when the clone is expanded.

TRBV7-2	-	TRBJ2-3	-	CASSPTFRTQYF	TGTGCCAGCAGCCCAACTTTTCGGACGCAGTATTTT
TRBV29-1	few	TRBJ2-7	-	CSVEEGSGEQYF	TGCAGCGTTGAGGAGGGTTCGGGCGAGCAGTACTTC
TRBV7-2	few	TRBJ1-5	TRBD1	CASSFLGQGEPQHF	TGTGCCAGCAGCTTTCTCGGCCAGGGGGAGCCCCAGCATTTT
TRBV5-1	few	TRBJ2-3	TRBD2	CASSLLLAEDTQYF	TGCGCCAGCAGCTTATTACTAGCGGAAGATACGCAGTATTTT
TRBV20-1	few	TRBJ2-3	-	CSARDWERRYTDTQYF	TGCAGTGCTAGAGATTGGGAGCGGAGGTATACAGATACGCAGTATTTT
TRBV28	few	TRBJ1-6	-	CASSMWRNNSPLHF	TGTGCCAGCAGCATGTGGCGGAATAATTCACCCCTCCACTTT
TRBV9	-	TRBJ2-1	-	CASSASFRTYNEQFF	TGTGCCAGCAGCGCCTCCTTCCGTACCTACAATGAGCAGTTCTTC
TRBV29-1	-	TRBJ2-5	-	CSVGLSQETQYF	TGCAGCGTCGGTCTTTCACAAGAGACCCAGTACTTC
TRBV29-1	many	TRBJ1-2	TRBD1	CSVEEDRGSGYTF	TGCAGCGTTGAAGAAGACAGGGGAAGCGGCTACACCTTC
TRBV9	-	TRBJ1-2	TRBD1	CASSGGGQGSGYTF	TGTGCCAGCAGCGGAGGCGGACAGGGATCTGGCTACACCTTC
TRBV15	many	TRBJ2-3	-	CATSRAGGRETDTQYF	TGTGCCACCAGCAGAGCTGGGGGCAGGGAGACAGATACGCAGTATTTT
TRBV9	-	TRBJ2-7	TRBD2	CASSVDWGLAGSYNEQYF	TGTGCCAGCAGCGTAGATTGGGGACTAGCGGGCTCCTACAATGAGCAGTACTTC
TRBV4-2	-	TRBJ2-7	-	CASSQAIAAGYEQYF	TGTGCCAGCAGCCAGGCCATAGCGGCCGGCTACGAGCAGTACTTC
TRBV29-1	-	TRBJ2-1	TRBD1	CSALGGQGRPGQFF	TGCAGCGCCCTGGGGGGACAGGGAAGACCTGGGCAGTTCTTC
TRBV21-1	-	TRBJ2-3	-	CAAEVDTQYF	TGTGCCGCCGAAGTGGATACGCAGTATTTT
TRBV20-1	-	TRBJ2-1	TRBD2	CSARRASGGVGSYNEQFF	TGCAGTGCTAGAAGGGCTAGCGGGGGGGTGGGCTCCTACAATGAGCAGTTCTTC
TRBV7-2	few	TRBJ1-2	-	CASSLGIGRVIGYTF	TGTGCCAGCAGCTTAGGGATCGGTCGAGTTATCGGCTACACCTTC